These 6 T cell receptor beta chains share one sample of origin, sequenced in a study of regulatory dendritic cells for organ transplantation. What these receptors recognize is not known. The data were produced by immunoSEQ multiplex PCR, yet TCRdb's version contains in-frame clones alone and is incomplete. Of 9,500 to 15,000 clones listed, approximately 56% were seen once; the top ten hold 0.9% to 1.5%. Sorted subsets were CFSE-labeled and cultured four to six days with allogeneic dendritic cells. What was sequenced was naive CD8+ T cells from blood cultured with dendritic cells. Subset described: CD45RA+ naive T cells. These receptors originate from a human donor in good health.

This clone was picked up a small number of times. The V call is TRBV19, the J call TRBJ2-1; TRBD2 matches at 14 bases. Germline V gene lookup returns CDR1 LNHDA and CDR2 SQIVND (reference sequence). This CDR3 is built from 18 residues. V shed 1 base and J 2 bases; nucleotides not matched to a gene: 4. The CDR3 nucleotides are TGTGCCAGTAGTATAGGCGGACTAGCGGGGGGCACCTACAATGAGCAGTTCTTC. Translated, it gives CASSIGGLAGGTYNEQFF.

This clone has more than one count but fewer than ten. The rearrangement links TRBV7-9 to TRBJ1-2; D call uncertain. The ends were cut back, 0 bases at V and 4 bases at J, with 15 bases in the middle. The CDR3 covers 16 residues. Germline V lookup: CDR1 SEHNR, CDR2 FQNEAQ (reference sequence). The CDR3 spells CASSLAGREFSYGYTF. As DNA, the CDR3 is TGTGCCAGCAGCTTAGCGGGCCGAGAGTTTAGCTATGGCTACACCTTC. Full variable domain (rest looked up from reference TRBV7-9 and TRBJ1-2): DTGVSQNPRHKITKRGQNVTFRCDPISEHNRLYWYRQTLGQGPEFLTYFQNEAQLEKSRLLSDRFSAERPKGSFSTLEIQRTEQGDSAMYLCASSLAGREFSYGYTFGSGTRLTVV.

The chain carries TRBV6-5 and TRBJ1-2, with 7 bases aligning to TRBD1. J lost 5 bases, V lost 9 bases, and 9 bases had no gene match. CDR1 and CDR2 from the germline V gene are MNHEY and SVGAGI. The CDR3 loop spans 13 amino acids. CDR3 DNA: TGTGCCAGGGCTCACAGGGGTAGGTATGGCTACACCTTC. It is translated as CARAHRGRYGYTF.

This chain uses TRBV6-5 with TRBJ1-5; D gene ambiguous. V was pared by 2 bases and J by 1 base, with 3 bases between. Germline loops: CDR1 MNHEY, CDR2 SVGAGI. CDR3 length: 13 amino acids. The CDR3 protein is CASSYESNQPQHF. For the CDR3, the DNA is TGTGCCAGCAGTTACGAGAGCAATCAGCCCCAGCATTTT.

The table lists this clone with a count of one. The chain combines TRBV4-1 with TRBJ1-5; 10 bases fit TRBD1. The germline V gene has CDR1 MGHRA and CDR2 YSYEKL. CDR3 length equals 17 residues. The V gene end was trimmed by 2 bases and the J gene end by 6 bases; junction bases not matched to a gene: 10. CDR3 loop: CASSQLFDRGRLQPQHF. CDR3 nucleotide sequence: TGCGCCAGCAGCCAACTATTCGACAGGGGGCGTCTTCAGCCCCAGCATTTT.

J is TRBJ2-3 and V is TRBV14; D gene ambiguous. V gave up 6 bases and J gave up 3 bases, with 10 bases separating them. Germline-derived CDR1 and CDR2 are SGHDN and FVKESK. The CDR3 is 13 residues long. The CDR3 sequence: CASRKTGTDTQYF. The CDR3, as DNA: TGTGCCAGCAGGAAAACCGGGACAGATACGCAGTATTTT. Full variable domain (missing parts from reference TRBV14 and TRBJ2-3): EAGVTQFPSHSVIEKGQTVTLRCDPISGHDNLYWYRRVMGKEIKFLLHFVKESKQDESGMPNNRFLAERTGGTYSTLKVQPAELEDSGVYFCASRKTGTDTQYFGPGTRLTVL.